This note documents a single TCR beta chain sequence. This record belongs to a study of T cell changes during pregnancy in multiple sclerosis. Some clones are missing from TCRdb's copy, which holds only in-frame ones; the method was immunoSEQ multiplex PCR. The sample lists 25,000 to 35,000 clones; 89% were seen once. The CDR3 is 16 residues long. J lost 0 bases, V lost 2 bases, and 0 bases had no gene match. Germline V lookup: CDR1 MRHNA, CDR2 SNTAGT. The rearrangement joins TRBV6-4 to TRBJ2-3, with 12 nucleotides matching TRBD2. The material was CD8+ T cells from peripheral blood mononuclear cells, obtained in the second trimester of pregnancy. This TCR derives from a female donor with multiple sclerosis, enrolled in a pregnancy study. The CDR3 nucleotides read TGTGCCAGCAGTGACGGGACTAGCGGGAGCACAGATACGCAGTATTTT. Translating it yields CASSDGTSGSTDTQYF.